The clone carrying this T cell receptor (beta chain) has only a few counts. The antigen is undetermined. The sample comes from a study of human T cells and chemical hapten exposure. Background on the study: Upper back patch tests used 0.01% DPC, scored after 6 days. TCR yields per sample varied mostly from small pooled library volume differences. Whole-study results and caveats: No alteration of TCRs above 1 in 1000 frequency was seen with DPC sensitization.

The germline V gene encodes CDR1 DFQATT and CDR2 SNEGSKA (reference sequence). The CDR3 contains 19 residues. The ends lost 1 base at V and 5 bases at J; junction bases unmatched: 16. Stated time point: pre-sensitization, week 0. Noted treatment: therapeutic diphenylcyclopropenone sensitization with weekly scalp DPC. Prior to application of each patch test, blood was drawn. TCRdb reprocessed the RACE reads with MiXCR, giving one entry per CDR3 protein. The repertoire has 280,000 or so distinct CDR3 sequences, roughly 8% of them found once; the top ten carry more than 0.95%. Specimen: whole blood, collected in connection with sensitization to the hapten diphenylcyclopropenone (DPC). This TCR came from a man in his late teens or twenties with alopecia areata. Some clones in this sample may be carry-over from other donors' samples. V and J are TRBV20-1 and TRBJ1-6; 8 bases agree with TRBD1. Here the CDR3 DNA reads TGCAGTGCTAGAGTTCCGGGACAGGAAAGAATAAGAGATAATTCACCCCTCCACTTT. Protein: CSARVPGQERIRDNSPLHF.